The entry that follows covers one TCR beta chain sequence. As yet, its antigen is unknown. This sample was included in a study of cytomegalovirus exposure and HLA in healthy donors. Study-wide results and limits: Later on, analysis showed that most CMV-associated TCR beta chains appeared to be HLA-restricted. Clonal expansion, a later analysis showed, was greater in HLA-associated TCR beta chains than in equally common others. 87-base-pair reads could not separate some V segments, including TRBV6-2 and TRBV6-3. Productive rates of about 87% or about 30% were seen for most TCR beta V segments in an earlier analysis.

Vbeta (60) and Jbeta (13) primers were used in the PCR. The method was immunoSEQ multiplex PCR; TCRdb's version includes in-frame clones alone and lacks a portion of them. This sample's clone table lists about 70,000 clones. The V and J ends lost 6 bases and 6 bases respectively, with 20 bases between them. The CDR3 contains 15 residues. Germline CDR1 LNHDA, CDR2 SQIVND (reference sequence). This TCR was recovered from a female donor in good health and CMV-seropositive. The sequenced sample consisted of PBMCs. J is TRBJ1-2 and V is TRBV19; weak D call: TRBD1 (5 bases). DNA of the CDR3: TGTGCCAGTAGGAGCAGCAATTGGGGGGTTGATGGCTACACCTTC. Protein sequence: CASRSSNWGVDGYTF. The whole variable domain, remainder taken from reference TRBV19 and TRBJ1-2, is DGGITQSPKYLFRKEGQNVTLSCEQNLNHDAMYWYRQDPGQGLRLIYYSQIVNDFQKGDIAEGYSVSREKKESFPLTVTSAQKNPTAFYLCASRSSNWGVDGYTFGSGTRLTVV.